The 15 T cell receptor beta chains reported below all come from one sample, sequenced in a study of T cell changes during pregnancy in multiple sclerosis. Clones were read by immunoSEQ multiplex PCR, and TCRdb kept only the in-frame ones, dropping some. In the table there are 70,000 or so clones, 85% to 95% of which are singletons. The sequences come from peripheral blood, collected in the third trimester of pregnancy. The receptor set was obtained from a female donor in good health, enrolled as a control in a pregnancy study.

The chain uses TRBV10-3 and TRBJ2-3; 11 bases agree with TRBD1. CDR1 is ENHRY, CDR2 SYGVKD, per germline. V was clipped by 10 bases and J by 0 bases; unmatched bases: 9. The CDR3 covers 16 residues. CDR3 amino acids: CASLGQGGLSTDTQYF. The CDR3 DNA sequence: TGTGCCAGCTTGGGACAGGGGGGGTTGAGCACAGATACGCAGTATTTT.

The chain has TRBV7-9 and TRBJ2-7, with 8 bases lining up with TRBD2. CDR3 length: 17 residues. Germline values: CDR1 SEHNR, CDR2 FQNEAQ (reference sequence). V lost 3 bases to trimming and J lost 3 bases; unmatched junction nucleotides: 13. This CDR3 reads CASSFLPPRTSFYEQYF. The CDR3 DNA follows: TGTGCCAGCAGCTTTCTACCCCCGCGGACTAGCTTCTACGAGCAGTACTTC. Together with reference TRBV7-9 and TRBJ2-7, the CDR3 gives the full variable domain: DTGVSQNPRHKITKRGQNVTFRCDPISEHNRLYWYRQTLGQGPEFLTYFQNEAQLEKSRLLSDRFSAERPKGSFSTLEIQRTEQGDSAMYLCASSFLPPRTSFYEQYFGPGTRLTVT.

This clone was counted a few times. The chain uses TRBV29-1 and TRBJ2-7, with 8 bases matching TRBD1. CDR1 SQVTM and CDR2 ANQGSEA come from the germline V gene. V lost 7 bases, J lost 3 bases, and 8 bases stayed unmatched. This CDR3 is built from 13 residues. CDR3 DNA sequence: TGCAGCGCAAGGGGGACAGGTTACTACGAGCAGTACTTC. Residues: CSARGTGYYEQYF.

The CDR3 sequence is CASSLGGLSRWEQFF. The DNA for the CDR3 is TGTGCCAGCAGCCTAGGGGGGCTCTCGAGATGGGAGCAGTTCTTC. The genes are TRBV7-2 and TRBJ2-1; D assignment may be TRBD1 or TRBD2 (6 bases each). CDR3 length: 15 residues. Germline V CDR1 and CDR2: SGHTA, FQGNSA. V lost 5 bases to trimming and J lost 10 bases, with 21 bases between them.

V usage is TRBV19 and J usage is TRBJ2-3; 9 bases match TRBD2. Germline V gene data show CDR1 as LNHDA and CDR2 as SQIVND (reference sequence). The J segment lost 7 bases and the V segment lost 4 bases, leaving 6 bases of the junction unmatched. The CDR3 spans 14 residues. The CDR3 region has the DNA TGTGCCAGTAGTAGCGGGAGGGCCCCTAATACGCAGTATTTT. It specifies CASSSGRAPNTQYF.

Remarks on this clone: One end of the junction fails to match germline, which may point to a read error. The chain employs TRBV2 and TRBJ2-7, with 11 nucleotides matching TRBD2. The CDR3 is 13 residues long. Looked up from germline, CDR1 is SNHLY and CDR2 is FYNNEI. CDR3 bases: TGTGCCAGCATGGGACTAGCGGTGACTACGGAGGTGTTC. Translated: CASMGLAVTTEVF.

The chain links TRBV18 to TRBJ2-3; 8 bases map to TRBD2. The V segment lost 4 bases and the J segment 3 bases; nucleotides outside the gene matches: 3. CDR3 length: 14 residues. Per the germline V gene, CDR1 is KGHSH and CDR2 is LQKENI. The chain's CDR3 is CASSRTSRTDTQYF. The DNA of the CDR3 is TGTGCCAGCTCACGGACTAGCAGGACAGATACGCAGTATTTT.

The chain combines TRBV9 with TRBJ2-5; 10 nucleotides match TRBD2. The V and J ends lost 4 bases and 4 bases, in that order; junction bases with no gene match: 16. The germline V gene has CDR1 SGDLS and CDR2 YYNGEE. The CDR3 totals 18 residues. The CDR3: CASSPRGSSGRRIETQYF. CDR3 nucleotides: TGTGCCAGCAGCCCGAGGGGGAGTAGCGGGAGGAGAATAGAGACCCAGTACTTC.

The chain couples TRBV6-5 to TRBJ2-1; D might be TRBD2 (6 bases). Per the germline V gene, CDR1 is MNHEY and CDR2 is SVGAGI. The CDR3 contains 13 residues. V dropped 6 bases and J dropped 3 bases, with 9 bases sitting between them. This chain's CDR3 is CASRRDLYNEQFF. The DNA for the CDR3 is TGTGCCAGCAGGCGGGACCTCTACAATGAGCAGTTCTTC.

This chain joins TRBV5-6 and TRBJ2-3, with 11 bases lining up with TRBD2. V lost 4 bases, J lost 1 base, and 5 bases stayed unmatched. Germline lookup yields CDR1 SGHDT and CDR2 YYEEEE. This CDR3 spans 16 amino acids. This CDR3 is CASSIAGGRRTDTQYF. Written as DNA, the CDR3 is TGTGCCAGCAGCATAGCGGGAGGGCGGCGCACAGATACGCAGTATTTT.

The CDR3: CATRRAAGYTF. The CDR3 DNA reads TGTGCCACCCGCAGGGCGGCTGGCTACACCTTC. This sequence joins TRBV10-3 and TRBJ1-2; D perhaps matches TRBD1 (5 bases). Germline CDR1 ENHRY, CDR2 SYGVKD. Trimming shortened V by 10 bases and J by 7 bases, and 13 bases separated the two germline ends. The CDR3 runs 11 residues.

The chain links TRBV30 to TRBJ2-7; no clear D. Germline CDR1 reads GTSNPN; CDR2 reads SVGIG (reference sequence). V was shortened by 4 bases and J by 2 bases, with 6 bases between the two germline ends. CDR3 length: 11 residues. CDR3 residues: CAWTGAYEQYF. For the CDR3, the DNA is TGTGCCTGGACAGGTGCCTACGAGCAGTACTTC.

The chain couples TRBV6-1 to TRBJ1-4; 7 bases are shared with TRBD1. Germline values: CDR1 MNHNS, CDR2 SASEGT. The V gene end was trimmed by 5 bases and the J gene end by 3 bases; junction bases not matched to a gene: 6. The CDR3 contains 15 residues. CDR3 region: CASSLTGTANEKLFF. Here the CDR3 DNA reads TGTGCCAGCAGTCTTACCGGGACAGCTAATGAAAAACTGTTTTTT.

The chain combines TRBV29-1 with TRBJ1-1; no definite D call. There are 13 residues in the CDR3. V dropped 4 bases and J dropped 5 bases, with 14 bases sitting between them. Germline V lookup: CDR1 SQVTM, CDR2 ANQGSEA. This chain's CDR3 is CSVAPTEGTEAFF. DNA of the CDR3: TGCAGCGTTGCTCCCACTGAGGGTACTGAAGCTTTCTTT.

As DNA, the CDR3 is TGTGCCAGTAGGACAGGGTACAATGAAAAACTGTTTTTT. Its translation: CASRTGYNEKLFF. The chain carries TRBV2 and TRBJ1-4; 8 bases line up with TRBD1. Germline V gene data show CDR1 as SNHLY and CDR2 as FYNNEI. The CDR3 extends over 13 amino acids. J gave up 5 bases and V 9 bases, and 5 bases lay outside the gene matches.